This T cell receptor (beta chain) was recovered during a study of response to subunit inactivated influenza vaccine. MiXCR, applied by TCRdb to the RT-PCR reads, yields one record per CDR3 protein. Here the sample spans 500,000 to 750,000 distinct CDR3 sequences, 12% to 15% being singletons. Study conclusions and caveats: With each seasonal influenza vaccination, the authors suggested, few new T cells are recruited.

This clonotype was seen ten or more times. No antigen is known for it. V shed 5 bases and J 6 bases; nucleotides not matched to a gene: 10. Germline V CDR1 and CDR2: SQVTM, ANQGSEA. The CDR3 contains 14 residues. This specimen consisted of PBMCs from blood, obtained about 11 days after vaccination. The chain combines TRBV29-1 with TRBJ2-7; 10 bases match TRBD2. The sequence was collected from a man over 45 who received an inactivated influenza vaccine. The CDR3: CSVRLASGRGEQYF. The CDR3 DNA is TGCAGCGTTCGGCTGGCTAGCGGGAGAGGCGAGCAGTACTTC.